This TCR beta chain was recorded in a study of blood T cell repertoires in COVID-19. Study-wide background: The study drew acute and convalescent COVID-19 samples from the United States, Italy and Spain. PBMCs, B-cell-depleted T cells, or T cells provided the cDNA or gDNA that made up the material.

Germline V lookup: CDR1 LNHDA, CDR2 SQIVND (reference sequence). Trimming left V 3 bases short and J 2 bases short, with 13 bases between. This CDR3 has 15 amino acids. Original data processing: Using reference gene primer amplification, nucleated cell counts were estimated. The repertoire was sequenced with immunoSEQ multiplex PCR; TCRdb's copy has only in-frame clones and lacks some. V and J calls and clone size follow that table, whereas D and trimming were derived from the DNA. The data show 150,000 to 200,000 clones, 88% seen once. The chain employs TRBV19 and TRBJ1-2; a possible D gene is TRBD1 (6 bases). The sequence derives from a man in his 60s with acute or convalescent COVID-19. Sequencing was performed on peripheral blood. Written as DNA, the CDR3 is TGTGCCAGTAGTATTGAGACAGGTAGCAACTATGGCTACACCTTC. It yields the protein CASSIETGSNYGYTF.